The present entry profiles one T cell receptor (beta chain) with its context. This receptor's antigen is unknown. Base qualities are not provided; no much larger clone lies one nucleotide away. The donors were included in the validation cohort of roughly 130 subjects, a group kept apart from the roughly 730-subject first cohort. Libraries were made using the immunoSEQ multiplex PCR assay. As for the original processing: A statistical classification framework was built for diagnosing cytomegalovirus status from the catalog of TCR beta chain sequences. TCRdb provides this immuneACCESS table in a form limited to in-frame rearrangements. Some clones are lacking; in checked studies, under half of them reflect an unresolved V gene, and why the rest are absent is not known. V, J and clone size derive from that table, while D and trimming were established from the DNA sequence. The sample contains under 200,000 clones, 89% of them found a single time. Under 13% of the sample goes to the ten largest clones.

This specimen belongs to a study of cytomegalovirus exposure and HLA in healthy donors (dated 2017 in TCRdb). In terms of the full investigation: According to a later analysis, the roughly 130 validation repertoires were produced on the same platform as the 666 repertoires of the first cohort. The aim of the study was to test whether cataloging public T cell receptors could identify signatures of past pathogen exposure. Besides the first cohort of some 670 subjects, a separate validation cohort made up of 120 different subjects was used. To predict cytomegalovirus infection status, the study brought together high-throughput TCR immunosequencing, statistical association of individual TCRs with disease status, and machine learning.

Overall results and qualifications from the work: Cytomegalovirus status was reported to be diagnosed by the classifier with high specificity and sensitivity in both the original and validation cohorts. The authors suggested that the approach could potentially be extended to other disease states and immunological phenotypes. Most TCR sequences were seen in very few donors, while some public TCRs were found in many individuals. A few of the identified cytomegalovirus-associated TCR beta chains were confirmed in vitro to be specific for cytomegalovirus antigens. Subsequent analysis determined that TCRs grouped into clusters in the first cohort also showed a tendency toward co-occurrence across the 120 or so validation repertoires, and 90% to 95% of cluster scores exceeded 0. In the study, 164 TCR beta chains were listed as associated with cytomegalovirus. A later analysis lacked HLA typing for the validation cohort, so it scored co-occurrence in that cohort across all 120 repertoires.

The sequenced material came from PBMCs. The receptor's source is a woman in her late teens or twenties in good health and CMV-seropositive.

CDR3 sequence: CAWSNRNTGELFF. The nucleotide sequence is given as TGTGCCTGGTCGAACAGAAACACCGGGGAGCTGTTTTTT. The chain couples TRBV30 to TRBJ2-2; no D gene is confidently identified. Trimming takes 5 bases from V and 2 bases from J, and the germline ends sit 9 bases apart. Spanning cysteine to phenylalanine, the CDR3 consists of 13 amino acids. CDR3 DNA is the only sequence kept; it has 39 bases, read in frame from the first base. As encoded in the germline V gene (reference sequence), CDR1 is GTSNPN while CDR2 is SVGIG.